A single sample is the source of the 25 T cell receptor beta chains below, sequenced in a study of cytomegalovirus exposure and HLA in healthy donors. Primers for the PCR totalled 60 Vbeta and 13 Jbeta. Clones were sequenced by immunoSEQ multiplex PCR, and TCRdb holds only the in-frame ones, with some missing. Of about 89,000 clones in the sample, roughly 80% were seen once. Sequenced material: PBMCs. All receptors come from a man under 40 in good health and CMV-seronegative.

In its sample, this clone was seen once. This chain uses TRBV7-2 with TRBJ2-1, with 8 bases lining up with TRBD1. This CDR3 comprises 15 residues. Germline CDR1 is SGHTA and CDR2 is FQGNSA. V lost 5 bases to trimming and J lost 7 bases; unmatched junction nucleotides: 10. The CDR3 nucleotides are TGTGCCAGCAGCGCCCAGGGGGCGCCGGGGAATGAGCAGTTCTTC. Its translation: CASSAQGAPGNEQFF. The full variable domain, rest sourced from reference TRBV7-2 and TRBJ2-1, is GAGVSQSPSNKVTEKGKDVELRCDPISGHTALYWYRQSLGQGLEFLIYFQGNSAPDKSGLPSDRFSAERTGGSVSTLTIQRTQQEDSAVYLCASSAQGAPGNEQFFGPGTRLTVL.

The CDR3 sequence is CASSLGYRGPPGTEAFF. CDR3 DNA: TGTGCCAGCAGCTTAGGATACAGGGGCCCCCCGGGAACTGAAGCTTTCTTT. The chain links TRBV7-6 to TRBJ1-1, with TRBD1 identical over 7 bases. Germline V gene data show CDR1 as SGHVS and CDR2 as FNYEAQ. J was trimmed by 5 bases and V by 1 base; bases with no gene match: 13. CDR3 length: 17 residues.

This clone has only one observation. The chain has TRBV19 and TRBJ2-5; 11 positions match TRBD2. Germline loops: CDR1 LNHDA, CDR2 SQIVND (reference sequence). This CDR3 is 13 amino acids long. The V gene end was trimmed by 4 bases and the J gene end by 5 bases; junction bases not matched to a gene: 0. In nucleotides, the CDR3 is TGTGCCAGTAGTAGACTAGCGGGGGAGACCCAGTACTTC. It encodes CASSRLAGETQYF.

V is TRBV6-5 and J is TRBJ2-3; D call uncertain. V dropped 6 bases and J dropped 6 bases, with 7 bases sitting between them. There are 11 residues in the CDR3. Germline lookup yields CDR1 MNHEY and CDR2 SVGAGI. The CDR3 DNA reads as TGTGCCAGCAGCTCCCGGGATACGCAGTATTTT. This gives the protein CASSSRDTQYF.

V usage is TRBV7-6 and J usage is TRBJ2-5, with 7 bases lining up with TRBD2. This CDR3 is 13 amino acids long. V shed 1 base, J shed 5 bases, and the junction held 1 base outside the gene matches. Per the germline V gene, CDR1 is SGHVS and CDR2 is FNYEAQ. The CDR3 coding sequence is TGTGCCAGCAGCTTAGAAGCGGGGGAGACCCAGTACTTC. The encoded protein is CASSLEAGETQYF.

The rearrangement links TRBV7-6 to TRBJ1-1; 7 positions match TRBD1. The CDR3 is made up of 16 amino acids. Germline V gene data show CDR1 as SGHVS and CDR2 as FNYEAQ. V lost 5 bases and J lost 0; bases outside the gene matches: 9. The CDR3 region has the DNA TGTGCCAGCAGCCCCCTCCACAGGGGAATGAACACTGAAGCTTTCTTT. Its protein is CASSPLHRGMNTEAFF.

This clone was seen only a few times. The chain employs TRBV27 and TRBJ2-1; a possible D gene is TRBD2 (6 bases). Germline V lookup: CDR1 MNHEY, CDR2 SMNVEV (reference sequence). The CDR3 sequence is 17 residues long. Trimming cost V 8 bases and J 7 bases, with 27 bases left between them. The CDR3 DNA reads TGTGCCAGCGGTGTCTCTACCGCGCGGGGTCTCAAAAATGAGCAGTTCTTC. Translating it yields CASGVSTARGLKNEQFF.

The chain combines TRBV4-3 with TRBJ1-1; 8 bases are shared with TRBD1. V shed 1 base, J shed 6 bases, and the junction held 7 bases outside the gene matches. The CDR3 consists of 15 residues. The germline V gene encodes CDR1 LGHNA and CDR2 YSLEER. The CDR3, as DNA: TGCGCCAGCAGCCAAGGGCCAGGGGGCGTCTCTGAAGCTTTCTTT. It translates to CASSQGPGGVSEAFF.

The chain combines TRBV18 with TRBJ1-2, with D possibly being TRBD1 (6 bases). The V and J ends lost 3 bases and 8 bases respectively, with 13 bases between them. This CDR3 is 13 amino acids long. Germline V gives CDR1 KGHSH, CDR2 LQKENI. CDR3: CASSPATGGGYTF. The CDR3 region has the DNA TGTGCCAGCTCACCGGCGACAGGCGGCGGCTACACCTTC.

This sequence joins TRBV5-5 and TRBJ2-1, with a weak D call TRBD1 (6 bases). Germline V CDR1 and CDR2: SGHKS, YYEKEE (reference sequence). The CDR3 length is 13 residues. Trimming removed 4 bases from V and 4 bases from J, with 9 bases in between. CDR3 residues: CASSQGQYNEQFF. The CDR3 bases are TGTGCCAGCAGCCAGGGACAATACAATGAGCAGTTCTTC.

The J gene is TRBJ1-6, the V gene TRBV10-1, with D perhaps TRBD1 (6 bases). The CDR3 is 14 amino acids. Germline loops: CDR1 WNHNN, CDR2 SYGVQD (reference sequence). The ends were cut back, 2 bases at V and 7 bases at J, with 9 bases in the middle. Written as DNA, the CDR3 is TGCGCCAGCAGTGAGGGACAGCCGAATTCACCCCTCCACTTT. Translated: CASSEGQPNSPLHF.

This clone was observed once. The V gene is TRBV30, the J gene TRBJ2-1; 7 bases agree with TRBD1. In germline, CDR1 is GTSNPN, CDR2 SVGIG (reference sequence). The CDR3 runs 13 residues. V was pared by 3 bases and J by 7 bases, with 6 bases of the junction left unmatched. In DNA form, the CDR3 reads TGTGCCTGGAGCGGGCAGGGGGAAAATGAGCAGTTCTTC. Protein product: CAWSGQGENEQFF.

This rearrangement joins TRBV30 to TRBJ1-2; 9 nucleotides match TRBD1. The J segment lost 7 bases and the V segment lost 3 bases, leaving 6 bases of the junction unmatched. Per the germline V gene, CDR1 is GTSNPN and CDR2 is SVGIG (reference sequence). CDR3 length: 13 amino acids. CDR3 coding DNA: TGTGCCTGGAGCCCGGGACAGGGTCTTGGCTACACCTTC. Its protein product is CAWSPGQGLGYTF. Together with reference TRBV30 and TRBJ1-2, the CDR3 gives the full variable domain: SQTIHQWPATLVQPVGSPLSLECTVEGTSNPNLYWYRQAAGRGLQLLFYSVGIGQISSEVPQNLSASRPQDRQFILSSKKLLLSDSGFYLCAWSPGQGLGYTFGSGTRLTVV.

This chain connects TRBV21-1 to TRBJ2-7; TRBD1 is the table's D call and was not checked against the DNA. TRBV21-1 is designated a pseudogene. This CDR3 spans 16 amino acids. The CDR3 region has the DNA TGTGCCAGCAGCAAATTAAGGGGAATCCCTATGGGCGAGCAGTACTTC. Translation: CASSKLRGIPMGEQYF.

The rearrangement uses TRBV7-9 and TRBJ1-2; possibly TRBD1 for D (6 bases). This CDR3 is 14 amino acids long. Germline V gene lookup returns CDR1 SEHNR and CDR2 FQNEAQ (reference sequence). Trimming left V 5 bases short and J 5 bases short, with 15 bases between. For the CDR3, the DNA is TGTGCCAGCAGCGCCCCAGGGGCGGAGTATGGCTACACCTTC. It yields the protein CASSAPGAEYGYTF. Combining the CDR3 with reference TRBV7-9 and TRBJ1-2 gives the whole variable domain DTGVSQNPRHKITKRGQNVTFRCDPISEHNRLYWYRQTLGQGPEFLTYFQNEAQLEKSRLLSDRFSAERPKGSFSTLEIQRTEQGDSAMYLCASSAPGAEYGYTFGSGTRLTVV.

The V and J genes are TRBV9 and TRBJ2-5, with unresolved D. The CDR3 covers 13 residues. The germline V gene has CDR1 SGDLS and CDR2 YYNGEE. The V and J ends lost 4 bases and 5 bases respectively, with 12 bases between them. CDR3 in amino acids: CASSPRMRETQYF. The DNA of the CDR3 is TGTGCCAGCAGCCCGAGGATGAGGGAGACCCAGTACTTC.

V usage is TRBV7-9 and J usage is TRBJ1-2; TRBD1 matches at 7 bases. CDR3 length: 16 residues. CDR1 and CDR2 from the germline V gene are SEHNR and FQNEAQ (reference sequence). Germline trimming cut 4 bases from V and 1 base from J; bases unmatched to any gene: 9. CDR3 DNA sequence: TGTGCCAGCAGCTATGGGACAGACCTTCATAACTATGGCTACACCTTC. Encoded protein: CASSYGTDLHNYGYTF.

The chain has TRBV6-5 and TRBJ2-7, with TRBD2 matching over 7 bases. The CDR3 has 15 amino acids. CDR1 is MNHEY, CDR2 SVGAGI, per germline. V shed 5 bases, J shed 4 bases, and the junction held 11 bases outside the gene matches. CDR3 amino acids: CASSKTGGGVYEQYF. CDR3 DNA: TGTGCCAGCAGTAAAACGGGGGGAGGGGTGTACGAGCAGTACTTC.

The rearrangement uses TRBV19 and TRBJ2-2; TRBD1 agrees at 8 bases. The CDR3 spans 15 residues. V was clipped by 6 bases and J by 0 bases; unmatched bases: 3. Germline V CDR1 and CDR2: LNHDA, SQIVND (reference sequence). The CDR3 loop reads CASSLDRANTGELFF. The CDR3 DNA is TGTGCCAGTAGCCTGGACAGGGCGAACACCGGGGAGCTGTTTTTT.

This rearrangement joins TRBV15 to TRBJ2-3; 7 positions agree with TRBD1. V shed 4 bases, J shed 3 bases, and the junction held 7 bases outside the gene matches. This CDR3 is built from 15 residues. Germline lookup yields CDR1 LNHNV and CDR2 YYDKDF (reference sequence). DNA for the CDR3: TGTGCCACCAGCACCCGGGACAGCTTAACAGATACGCAGTATTTT. Translated: CATSTRDSLTDTQYF.

The gene calls are TRBV6-1 and TRBJ2-7; TRBD2 matches at 9 bases. V lost 3 bases, J lost 3 bases, and 12 bases stayed unmatched. Germline V gene lookup returns CDR1 MNHNS and CDR2 SASEGT. The CDR3 is 17 residues long. CDR3 DNA: TGTGCCAGCAGTGAGAATTTTAGCGGGAGCGTTTTCTACGAGCAGTACTTC. Its protein is CASSENFSGSVFYEQYF.

The J gene is TRBJ1-1, the V gene TRBV5-1, with D unclear. Per germline, CDR1 SGHRS and CDR2 YFSETQ. Trimming stripped 0 bases from V and 1 base from J, with 7 bases between. CDR3 size: 14 residues. The CDR3 coding sequence is TGCGCCAGCAGCTTGGTTCTAGAGAACACTGAAGCTTTCTTT. This encodes CASSLVLENTEAFF.

The gene calls are TRBV7-7 and TRBJ2-5; D unclear. The ends were cut back, 5 bases at V and 4 bases at J, with 5 bases in the middle. Germline V CDR1 and CDR2: SSHAT, FNYEAQ (reference sequence). The CDR3 is made up of 11 amino acids. The CDR3 is CASSPGETQYF. The DNA of the CDR3 is TGTGCCAGCAGCCCCGGAGAGACCCAGTACTTC.

V usage is TRBV7-8 and J usage is TRBJ2-7, with TRBD2 matching over 10 bases. After removal of 4 bases from V and 2 bases from J, the junction contained 2 bases not matched to a gene. There are 14 residues in the CDR3. Germline V gene data show CDR1 as SGHVS and CDR2 as FQNEAQ. For the CDR3, the DNA is TGTGCCAGCAGCTCGCTAGCGGGGGCCTACGAGCAGTACTTC. Protein product: CASSSLAGAYEQYF.

The chain uses TRBV5-6 and TRBJ1-5; TRBD1 is a possible D gene (5 bases). Per the germline V gene, CDR1 is SGHDT and CDR2 is YYEEEE. With 4 bases removed from V and 0 bases from J, the gap between germline ends came to 8 bases. This CDR3 spans 14 amino acids. The DNA of the CDR3 is TGTGCCAGCAGCCGCAGGGTTAGCAATCAGCCCCAGCATTTT. It codes for CASSRRVSNQPQHF.